Below, one TCR beta chain is given with its context. The length of the CDR3 is 16 residues. Trimming at V came to 5 bases and at J to 1 base, leaving 3 bases not matched to a gene. Germline loops: CDR1 SNHLY, CDR2 FYNNEI. The data stem from a study of cytomegalovirus exposure and HLA in healthy donors. The study ran its PCR with 60 Vbeta and 13 Jbeta primers. Libraries were prepared by immunoSEQ multiplex PCR; TCRdb keeps only in-frame clonotypes and omits some of them. The sample has nearly 300,000 clones, 80% to 90% seen once. The V and J genes are TRBV2 and TRBJ2-3, with 13 bases fitting TRBD2. The source is a man in his forties in good health and CMV-seropositive. Sequencing was done on a sample of PBMCs. CDR3 DNA: TGTGCCAGCAGTAAACTAGCGGGGGGGGGCACAGATACGCAGTATTTT. Translating gives CASSKLAGGGTDTQYF.